These 22 T cell receptor beta chains share one sample of origin, sequenced in a study of cytomegalovirus exposure and HLA in healthy donors. The study ran its PCR with 60 Vbeta and 13 Jbeta primers. TCRdb's copy holds only in-frame clones and misses some; the assay was immunoSEQ multiplex PCR. Of tens of thousands of clones listed, roughly 76% are singletons. The material sequenced was PBMCs. The receptors shown here come from a woman under 40 in good health and CMV-seronegative.

This clone was recorded once. The chain recombines TRBV6-5 with TRBJ1-3; D call uncertain. The CDR3 length is 14 residues. CDR1 MNHEY and CDR2 SVGAGI come from the germline V gene. V lost 2 bases to trimming and J lost 0 bases, with 5 bases between them. The CDR3 coding sequence is TGTGCCAGCAGTTACGGCAGCTCTGGAAACACCATATATTTT. The encoded protein is CASSYGSSGNTIYF.

V usage is TRBV6-1 and J usage is TRBJ2-2; 9 nucleotides align to TRBD2. CDR3 length equals 15 residues. Germline V CDR1 and CDR2: MNHNS, SASEGT. The trim removed 8 bases at V and 10 bases at J, leaving 14 bases unmatched. The CDR3 is CASRVTAGGPSELFF. CDR3 DNA: TGTGCCAGCCGGGTAACGGCGGGAGGGCCGTCGGAGCTGTTTTTT.

The chain uses TRBV6-5 and TRBJ1-1; the D gene is possibly TRBD1 (6 bases). Germline CDR1 reads MNHEY; CDR2 reads SVGAGI. Trimming stripped 5 bases from V and 11 bases from J, with 21 bases between. The CDR3 runs to 14 residues. The CDR3 coding sequence is TGTGCCAGCAGTACGCCGGACAGTACCTCGCGGGCTTTCTTT. Translation: CASSTPDSTSRAFF.

The chain uses TRBV4-2 and TRBJ1-6; possibly TRBD1 for D (5 bases). V lost 3 bases and J 3 bases, leaving 15 bases between the germline ends. CDR3 size: 17 residues. Per the germline V gene, CDR1 is LGHNA and CDR2 is YNFKEQ. The CDR3 DNA sequence: TGTGCCAGCAGCCACCCTATCGACAGTCTCTATAATTCACCCCTCCACTTT. This encodes CASSHPIDSLYNSPLHF.

The chain couples TRBV7-2 to TRBJ2-1; 13 bases agree with TRBD2. The V gene end was trimmed by 6 bases and the J gene end by 10 bases; junction bases not matched to a gene: 9. There are 15 residues in the CDR3. The germline V gene has CDR1 SGHTA and CDR2 FQGNSA. The CDR3 nucleotides are TGTGCCAGCAGATCCAGACTAGCGGGAGGTTACGAGCAGTTCTTC. It yields the protein CASRSRLAGGYEQFF. Full variable domain (rest looked up from reference TRBV7-2 and TRBJ2-1): GAGVSQSPSNKVTEKGKDVELRCDPISGHTALYWYRQSLGQGLEFLIYFQGNSAPDKSGLPSDRFSAERTGGSVSTLTIQRTQQEDSAVYLCASRSRLAGGYEQFFGPGTRLTVL.

The chain carries TRBV19 and TRBJ1-1; TRBD1 matches at 9 bases. Trimming at V came to 7 bases and at J to 4 bases, leaving 7 bases not matched to a gene. CDR1 and CDR2 (germline): LNHDA, SQIVND (reference sequence). The CDR3 consists of 14 residues. The DNA of the CDR3 is TGTGCCAGTACCCGGGACAGGGAAGGCACTGAAGCTTTCTTT. It specifies CASTRDREGTEAFF.

The CDR3 reads CASSLSTESNEQFF. In nucleotides, the CDR3 is TGTGCCAGCAGTCTCTCCACAGAATCTAATGAGCAGTTCTTC. This chain links TRBV6-6 with TRBJ2-1; unclear D gene. Trimming removed 5 bases from V and 7 bases from J, with 15 bases in between. The CDR3 has 14 amino acids. Germline V gene sequence: CDR1 MNHNY, CDR2 SVGAGI (reference sequence).

This clone was seen more than once but under ten times. An end of the junction does not agree with germline; a read error may underlie this. The V and J genes are TRBV5-1 and TRBJ2-2; 7 bases align to TRBD2. Per germline, CDR1 SGHRS and CDR2 YFSETQ. The CDR3 extends over 15 amino acids. The CDR3 here is CASRLGLPNTGELFF. The CDR3 bases are TGCGCCAGCAGGTTGGGACTACCGAACACCGGGGAGCTGTTTTTT. The whole variable domain, remainder taken from reference TRBV5-1 and TRBJ2-2, is KAGVTQTPRYLIKTRGQQVTLSCSPISGHRSVSWYQQTPGQGLQFLFEYFSETQRNKGNFPGRFSGRQFSNSRSEMNVSTLELGDSALYLCASRLGLPNTGELFFGEGSRLTVL.

The chain recombines TRBV30 with TRBJ1-2; tentatively, D is TRBD1 (5 bases). Trimming pared 1 base from V and 7 bases from J, leaving 10 bases between. Germline CDR1 reads GTSNPN; CDR2 reads SVGIG (reference sequence). The CDR3 extends over 12 amino acids. CDR3: CAWSAGPSGYTF. CDR3 sequence (DNA): TGTGCCTGGAGTGCAGGGCCGAGTGGCTACACCTTC.

V and J are TRBV28 and TRBJ1-5, with D unclear. The CDR3 has 13 residues. The germline V and J ends were trimmed by 3 bases and 5 bases, with 8 bases remaining between them. In germline, CDR1 is MDHEN, CDR2 SYDVKM. Written as DNA, the CDR3 is TGTGCCAGCAGTTTTGGCTCTCATCAGCCCCAGCATTTT. Translating it yields CASSFGSHQPQHF.

This clone was seen only a few times. This chain uses TRBV5-4 with TRBJ2-5; possible D gene TRBD2, 5 bases. The length of the CDR3 is 13 residues. Germline V gene sequence: CDR1 SGHNT, CDR2 YYREEE (reference sequence). Trimming shortened V by 1 base and J by 4 bases, and 8 bases separated the two germline ends. The CDR3 is CASSLKGGETQYF. CDR3 nucleotide sequence: TGTGCCAGCAGCTTGAAAGGAGGAGAGACCCAGTACTTC. Variable domain in full (rest from reference TRBV5-4 and TRBJ2-5): ETGVTQSPTHLIKTRGQQVTLRCSSQSGHNTVSWYQQALGQGPQFIFQYYREEENGRGNFPPRFSGLQFPNYSSELNVNALELDDSALYLCASSLKGGETQYFGPGTRLLVL.

This clone was detected only once. V is TRBV7-2 and J is TRBJ1-1; TRBD1 aligns across 7 bases. Unmatched junction bases numbered 5, after V lost 3 bases and J lost 4 bases. The CDR3 loop spans 14 amino acids. The germline V gene has CDR1 SGHTA and CDR2 FQGNSA. This CDR3 is CASSFRTGSTEAFF. The CDR3 nucleotides are TGTGCCAGCAGCTTCAGGACAGGCTCCACTGAAGCTTTCTTT.

The chain uses TRBV18 and TRBJ2-7; 7 bases align to TRBD1. The germline V gene encodes CDR1 KGHSH and CDR2 LQKENI. V gave up 3 bases and J gave up 5 bases; unmatched junction bases: 4. The CDR3 has 13 amino acids. The CDR3 DNA reads TGTGCCAGCTCACCTCGACAGGGCCACGAGCAGTACTTC. Its protein is CASSPRQGHEQYF.

The CDR3 protein is CASSQAGNNEKLFF. The CDR3 DNA follows: TGTGCCAGCAGCCAAGCGGGGAATAATGAAAAACTGTTTTTT. The chain combines TRBV6-5 with TRBJ1-4, with unresolved D. CDR1 and CDR2 from the germline V gene are MNHEY and SVGAGI. Trimming took off 6 bases at V and 4 bases at J, with 12 bases between the two ends. The CDR3 length is 14 residues.

V is TRBV9 and J is TRBJ2-1; a weak D match, TRBD2 (5 bases). V dropped 1 base and J dropped 3 bases, with 8 bases sitting between them. The CDR3 consists of 14 residues. Germline V gene lookup returns CDR1 SGDLS and CDR2 YYNGEE. This CDR3 reads CASSVSGDYNEQFF. The CDR3 coding sequence is TGTGCCAGCAGCGTATCCGGGGACTACAATGAGCAGTTCTTC.

The V call is TRBV28, the J call TRBJ2-3; D possibly corresponds to TRBD1 (7 bases). Per the germline V gene, CDR1 is MDHEN and CDR2 is SYDVKM. V lost 6 bases and J lost 4, with 17 bases in between. This CDR3 has 15 residues. DNA of the CDR3: TGTGCCAGCAGCCTTGCCGGCAGGGGGGCAGATACGCAGTATTTT. Amino acids: CASSLAGRGADTQYF.

The chain is built from TRBV9 and TRBJ1-1; D ambiguous. The CDR3 consists of 12 residues. V shed 3 bases and J shed 7 bases, with 10 bases lying between them. The V gene's germline CDR1 is SGDLS and CDR2 YYNGEE. In DNA form, the CDR3 reads TGTGCCAGCAGCGCAACGGGATTTGAAGCTTTCTTT. This gives the protein CASSATGFEAFF.

The rearrangement joins TRBV7-2 to TRBJ2-3, with TRBD2 identical over 9 bases. V was pared by 3 bases and J by 0 bases, with 1 base of the junction left unmatched. The CDR3 loop spans 15 amino acids. Per the germline V gene, CDR1 is SGHTA and CDR2 is FQGNSA. CDR3 sequence: CASSFTSGSTDTQYF. CDR3 DNA: TGTGCCAGCAGCTTCACTAGCGGGAGCACAGATACGCAGTATTTT.

V gene TRBV6-1 combines with J gene TRBJ1-5, with D unclear. Trimming removed 2 bases at V and 3 bases at J, with 23 bases between. CDR1 MNHNS and CDR2 SASEGT come from the germline V gene. The CDR3 length is 19 residues. In nucleotides, the CDR3 is TGTGCCAGCAGTGAATTGAGGGAGCCCAGGCTTGGGCCCAATCAGCCCCAGCATTTT. It codes for CASSELREPRLGPNQPQHF.

The chain links TRBV27 to TRBJ1-2; no clear D gene. V lost 4 bases to trimming and J lost 5 bases, with 17 bases between them. Germline CDR1 and CDR2: MNHEY and SMNVEV (reference sequence). CDR3 length: 15 amino acids. The CDR3 sequence is CASSSWASLTYGYTF. CDR3 in DNA: TGTGCCAGCAGTTCTTGGGCCAGCTTAACGTATGGCTACACCTTC.

This clone was found once. The V gene is TRBV6-5, the J gene TRBJ2-7; maybe TRBD1 (5 bases). This CDR3 has 14 residues. Germline loops: CDR1 MNHEY, CDR2 SVGAGI. V shed 6 bases and J shed 0 bases, with 12 bases lying between them. CDR3: CASRPPTASYEQYF. The CDR3 DNA sequence: TGTGCCAGCAGACCACCGACAGCCTCCTACGAGCAGTACTTC.

The chain uses TRBV7-9 and TRBJ2-5; D remains ambiguous. In germline, CDR1 is SEHNR, CDR2 FQNEAQ (reference sequence). The CDR3 has 12 amino acids. V was cut by 5 bases and J by 0 bases, with 4 bases left in between. The CDR3 nucleotides read TGTGCCAGCAGCCCATACCAAGAGACCCAGTACTTC. Translation: CASSPYQETQYF.